The 2 T cell receptor beta chains below all came from one sample that was sequenced in a study of T cells in Graves' hyperthyroidism and ophthalmopathy. Amplification of TCR beta CDR3 regions was performed using RNA transcripts as template. Researchers ran a first-round RT-PCR on the TCR CDR3 using the HTBI primer set. TCRdb itself ran the multiplex PCR reads through MiXCR, one entry per CDR3 protein. The table lists 500,000 to 650,000 distinct CDR3 sequences, roughly 14% of them singletons. The sample taken for sequencing was blood. The receptors shown here come from a woman between 45 and 65 years old with Graves' ophthalmopathy.

This clonotype was counted between two and nine times. The chain is built from TRBV7-2 and TRBJ2-4; D not resolved. CDR1 SGHTA and CDR2 FQGNSA come from the germline V gene. The CDR3 length is 16 residues. The V end was cut by 5 bases, the J end by 0 bases, with 14 bases between. The CDR3: CASSPRTSLAKNIQYF. The CDR3 nucleotides read TGTGCCAGCAGCCCAAGGACGTCCTTAGCCAAAAACATTCAGTACTTC. Drawing the rest from reference TRBV7-2 and TRBJ2-4, the complete variable domain is GAGVSQSPSNKVTEKGKDVELRCDPISGHTALYWYRQSLGQGLEFLIYFQGNSAPDKSGLPSDRFSAERTGGSVSTLTIQRTQQEDSAVYLCASSPRTSLAKNIQYFGAGTRLSVL.

This clonotype was seen repeatedly, ten times or more. The chain recombines TRBV7-2 with TRBJ1-1; D not certain. Trimming took off 5 bases at V and 3 bases at J, with 10 bases between the two ends. The CDR3 runs to 13 residues. Germline loops: CDR1 SGHTA, CDR2 FQGNSA. The CDR3 sequence: CASSDRWDTEAFF. The CDR3, as DNA: TGTGCCAGCAGCGACCGGTGGGACACTGAAGCTTTCTTT.